The sequence of this T cell receptor (beta chain) was determined in a study of T cell clonotyping in hematopoietic cell transplantation. Findings of the study overall: After transplant, recipient diversity fell while pathologically expanded clonotypes grew through day 180.

TCRdb's copy holds only in-frame clones and misses some; the assay was immunoSEQ multiplex PCR. Here the sample spans 6,000 to 7,000 clones, approximately 80% being singletons. There are a few counts of this clone. Its antigen is unknown. The same CDR3 can be traced to other DNA sequences in this sample. The V gene's germline CDR1 is SGHTA and CDR2 FQGNSA. The CDR3 runs to 14 residues. Trimming cost V 1 base and J 0 bases, with 7 bases left between them. The rearrangement joins TRBV7-2 to TRBJ2-7; D remains unclear. The TCR sequence derives from a female patient younger than 45 who had an allogeneic stem cell transplant, so the T cells may come from the graft donor. Some clones in this sample may be carry-over from other donors' samples. Sequencing used PBMCs, obtained 100 days after allogeneic stem cell transplant. CDR3 in amino acids: CASSLGHSSYEQYF. The CDR3 DNA is TGTGCCAGCAGCTTAGGCCACAGCTCCTACGAGCAGTACTTC.